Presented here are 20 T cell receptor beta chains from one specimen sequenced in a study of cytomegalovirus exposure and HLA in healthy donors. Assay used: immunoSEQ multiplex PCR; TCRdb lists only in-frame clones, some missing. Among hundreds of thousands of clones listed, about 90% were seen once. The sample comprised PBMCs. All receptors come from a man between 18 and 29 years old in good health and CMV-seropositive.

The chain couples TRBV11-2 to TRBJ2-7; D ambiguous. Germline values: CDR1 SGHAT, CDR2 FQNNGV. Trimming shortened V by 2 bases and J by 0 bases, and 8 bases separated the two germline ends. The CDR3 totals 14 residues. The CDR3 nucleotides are TGTGCCAGCAGCTTATCACAGAGCTCCTACGAGCAGTACTTC. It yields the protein CASSLSQSSYEQYF.

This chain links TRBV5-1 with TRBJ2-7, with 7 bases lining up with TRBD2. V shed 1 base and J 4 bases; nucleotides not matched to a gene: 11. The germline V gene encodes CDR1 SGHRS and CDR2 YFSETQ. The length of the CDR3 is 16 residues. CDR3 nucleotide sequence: TGCGCCAGCAGCTTGCGTGGACTAGTTCGGCCTTACGAGCAGTACTTC. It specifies CASSLRGLVRPYEQYF.

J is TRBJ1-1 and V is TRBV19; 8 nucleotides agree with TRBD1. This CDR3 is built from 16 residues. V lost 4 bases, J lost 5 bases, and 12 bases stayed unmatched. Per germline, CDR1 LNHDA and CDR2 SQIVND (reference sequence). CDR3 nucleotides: TGTGCCAGTAGTACCTTACCAGGGGGCAGAGGTACTGAAGCTTTCTTT. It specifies CASSTLPGGRGTEAFF.

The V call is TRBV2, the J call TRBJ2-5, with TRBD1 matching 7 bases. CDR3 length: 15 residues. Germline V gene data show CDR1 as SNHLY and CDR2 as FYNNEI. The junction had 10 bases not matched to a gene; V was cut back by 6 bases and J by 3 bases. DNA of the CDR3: TGTGCCAGCAGCGTAGGGGACAGCCAGAAAGAGACCCAGTACTTC. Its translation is CASSVGDSQKETQYF. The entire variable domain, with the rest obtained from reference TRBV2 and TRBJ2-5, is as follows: EPEVTQTPSHQVTQMGQEVILRCVPISNHLYFYWYRQILGQKVEFLVSFYNNEISEKSEIFDDQFSVERPDGSNFTLKIRSTKLEDSAMYFCASSVGDSQKETQYFGPGTRLLVL.

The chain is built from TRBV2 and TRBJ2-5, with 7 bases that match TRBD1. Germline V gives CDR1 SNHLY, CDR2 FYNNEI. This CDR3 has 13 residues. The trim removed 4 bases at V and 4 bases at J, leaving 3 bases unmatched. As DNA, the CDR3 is TGTGCCAGCAGTGTGCCAGGGGGAGAGACCCAGTACTTC. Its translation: CASSVPGGETQYF.

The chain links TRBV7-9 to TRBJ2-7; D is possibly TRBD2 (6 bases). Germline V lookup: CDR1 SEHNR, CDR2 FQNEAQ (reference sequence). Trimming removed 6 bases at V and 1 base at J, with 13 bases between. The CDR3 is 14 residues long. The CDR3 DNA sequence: TGTGCCAGCAGAGACTGGGACTCATCCTACGAGCAGTACTTC. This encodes CASRDWDSSYEQYF.

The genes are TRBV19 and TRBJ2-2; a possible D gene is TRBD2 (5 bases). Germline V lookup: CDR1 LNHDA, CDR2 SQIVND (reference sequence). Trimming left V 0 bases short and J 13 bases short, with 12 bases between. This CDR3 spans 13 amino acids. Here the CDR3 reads CASSIDPRGRLFF. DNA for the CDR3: TGTGCCAGTAGTATAGATCCCCGAGGGCGGCTGTTTTTT.

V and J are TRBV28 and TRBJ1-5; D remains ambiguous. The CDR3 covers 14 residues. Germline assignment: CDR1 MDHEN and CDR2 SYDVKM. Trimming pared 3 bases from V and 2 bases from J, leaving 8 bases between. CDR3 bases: TGTGCCAGCAGTTTGGGGTTCCGCAATCAGCCCCAGCATTTT. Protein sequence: CASSLGFRNQPQHF.

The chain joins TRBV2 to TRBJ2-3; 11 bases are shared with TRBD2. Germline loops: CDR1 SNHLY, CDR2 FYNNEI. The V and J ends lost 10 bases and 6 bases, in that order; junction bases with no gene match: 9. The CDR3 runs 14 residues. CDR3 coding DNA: TGTGCCAACTCCGGGACTAGCGGTTTGGATACGCAGTATTTT. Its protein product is CANSGTSGLDTQYF.

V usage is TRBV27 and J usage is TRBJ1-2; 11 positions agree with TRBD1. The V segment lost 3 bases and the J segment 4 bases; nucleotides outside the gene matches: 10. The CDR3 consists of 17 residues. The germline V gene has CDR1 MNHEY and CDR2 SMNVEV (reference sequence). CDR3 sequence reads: CASSFYGGTGGTYGYTF. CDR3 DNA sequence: TGTGCCAGCAGTTTTTATGGAGGGACAGGGGGGACCTATGGCTACACCTTC.

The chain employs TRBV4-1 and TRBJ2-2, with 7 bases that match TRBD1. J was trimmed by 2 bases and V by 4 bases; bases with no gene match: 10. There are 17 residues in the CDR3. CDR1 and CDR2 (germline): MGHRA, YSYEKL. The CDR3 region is CASSLPVRQGNTGELFF. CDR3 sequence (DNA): TGCGCCAGCAGCCTCCCAGTGAGACAGGGAAACACCGGGGAGCTGTTTTTT.

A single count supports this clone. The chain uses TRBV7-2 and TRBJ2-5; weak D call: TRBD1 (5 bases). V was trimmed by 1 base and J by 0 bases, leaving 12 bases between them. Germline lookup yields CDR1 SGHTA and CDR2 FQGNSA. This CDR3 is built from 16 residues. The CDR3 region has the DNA TGTGCCAGCAGCTTAGAGGCAGGGCTGTACCAAGAGACCCAGTACTTC. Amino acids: CASSLEAGLYQETQYF.

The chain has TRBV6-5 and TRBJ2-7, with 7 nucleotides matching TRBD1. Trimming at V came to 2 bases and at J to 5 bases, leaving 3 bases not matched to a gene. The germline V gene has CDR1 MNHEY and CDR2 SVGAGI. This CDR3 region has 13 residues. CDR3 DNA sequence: TGTGCCAGCAGTTACAACAGGGGAAACGAGCAGTACTTC. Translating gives CASSYNRGNEQYF.

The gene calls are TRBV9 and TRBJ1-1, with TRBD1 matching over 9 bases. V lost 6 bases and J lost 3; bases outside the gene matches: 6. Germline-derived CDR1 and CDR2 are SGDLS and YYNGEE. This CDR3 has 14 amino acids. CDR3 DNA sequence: TGTGCCAGCACCCGGACAGGGGAATACACTGAAGCTTTCTTT. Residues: CASTRTGEYTEAFF.

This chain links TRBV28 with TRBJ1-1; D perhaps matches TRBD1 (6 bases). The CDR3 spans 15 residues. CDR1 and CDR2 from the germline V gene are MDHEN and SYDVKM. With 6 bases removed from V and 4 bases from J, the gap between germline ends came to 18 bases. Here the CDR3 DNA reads TGTGCCAGCAGGTACCCCAGGGGAATAGGCACTGAAGCTTTCTTT. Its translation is CASRYPRGIGTEAFF.

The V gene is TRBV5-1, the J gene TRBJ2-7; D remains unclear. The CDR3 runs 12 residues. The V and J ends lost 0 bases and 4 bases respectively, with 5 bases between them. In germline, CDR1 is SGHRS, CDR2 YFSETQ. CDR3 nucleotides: TGCGCCAGCAGCTTGGGGGTATACGAGCAGTACTTC. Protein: CASSLGVYEQYF.

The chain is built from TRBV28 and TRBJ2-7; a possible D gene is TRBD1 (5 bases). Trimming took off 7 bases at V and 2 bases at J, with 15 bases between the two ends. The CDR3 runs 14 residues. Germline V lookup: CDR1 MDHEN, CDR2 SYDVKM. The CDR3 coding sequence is TGTGCCAGCACCTTCCAGGGCTCGACCTACGAGCAGTACTTC. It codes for CASTFQGSTYEQYF.

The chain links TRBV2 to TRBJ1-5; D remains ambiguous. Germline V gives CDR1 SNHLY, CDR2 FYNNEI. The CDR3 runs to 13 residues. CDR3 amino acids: CASAVGSNQPQHF. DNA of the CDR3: TGTGCAAGCGCGGTGGGTAGCAATCAGCCCCAGCATTTT.

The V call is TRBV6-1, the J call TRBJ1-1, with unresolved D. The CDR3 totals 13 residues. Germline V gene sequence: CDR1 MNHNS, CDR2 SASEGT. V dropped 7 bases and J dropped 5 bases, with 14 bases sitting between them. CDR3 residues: CASKETTVTEAFF. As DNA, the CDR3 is TGTGCCAGCAAGGAGACCACGGTGACTGAAGCTTTCTTT.

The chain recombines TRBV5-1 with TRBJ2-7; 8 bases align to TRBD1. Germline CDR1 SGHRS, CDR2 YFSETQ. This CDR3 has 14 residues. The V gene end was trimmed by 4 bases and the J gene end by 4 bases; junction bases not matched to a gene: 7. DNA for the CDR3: TGCGCCAGCAGCAGGACCGACAGGGGATACGAGCAGTACTTC. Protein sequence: CASSRTDRGYEQYF. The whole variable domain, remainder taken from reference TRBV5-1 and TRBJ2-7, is KAGVTQTPRYLIKTRGQQVTLSCSPISGHRSVSWYQQTPGQGLQFLFEYFSETQRNKGNFPGRFSGRQFSNSRSEMNVSTLELGDSALYLCASSRTDRGYEQYFGPGTRLTVT.